These 15 T cell receptor delta chains were all obtained from the same sample, sequenced in a study of Vγ9Vδ2 T cells in congenital toxoplasmosis. A single-tube template-switch cDNA reaction was primed with TRGC- and TRDC-specific primers. Both the TRGC1 and TRGC2 constant genes were targeted by the TRGC primer. TCRdb used CATT to re-call clones from the reads. Among 700 to 900 delta-chain clones listed, 50% were seen once. The specimen sequenced was gamma-delta T cells from blood. The receptors stem from a child under 10 years old born to a mother with Toxoplasma gondii infection during pregnancy, either congenitally infected or uninfected (not recorded which).

As regards this clone: A single base is all that separates this from a far larger clone, so a read error is likely. The V call is TRDV2, the J call TRDJ3; TRDD3 matches at 9 bases. TCRdb gives no J gene; it was assigned here by matching the DNA to germline. Germline CDR1 is GEAIGNYY and CDR2 is EKD. The CDR3 totals 18 residues. CDR3: CARDTGGYLSWDTRQMFF. The CDR3 coding sequence is TGTGCCCGTGACACAGGGGGATACCTCTCCTGGGACACCCGACAGATGTTTTTC.

Remarks on this clone: A read error is the likely source, as a far larger clone sits one nucleotide away. The V and J genes are TRDV2 and TRDJ3; 10 nucleotides agree with TRDD3. TCRdb leaves out the J gene; it was filled in here by matching the DNA to germline. The CDR3 extends over 18 amino acids. CDR1 GEAIGNYY and CDR2 EKD come from the germline V gene. Written as DNA, the CDR3 is TGTGCCTGTTACACCGGGGGATACGCATCCTGGGACACCCGACAGATGTTTTTC. Translating it yields CACYTGGYASWDTRQMFF.

Worth noting for this clone: This likely stems from a read error, as it lies one base from a far larger clone. The V call is TRDV2, the J call TRDJ2; 7 positions match TRDD3. No J gene is reported in TCRdb; it was inferred here by comparing the DNA with germline. V shed 2 bases, J shed 4 bases, and the junction held 6 bases outside the gene matches. CDR3 length equals 15 residues. CDR1 and CDR2 from the germline V gene are GEAIGNYY and EKD. Here the CDR3 DNA reads TGTGCCTGTGACATACTGGGGTGTACGACAGCACAACTCTTCTTT. Translating it yields CACDILGCTTAQLFF.

This clone was seen more than once but under ten times. A far larger clone is only one base removed, so a read error is likely. The V call is TRDV2, the J call TRDJ3; 13 nucleotides match TRDD3. Looked up from germline, CDR1 is GEAIGNYY and CDR2 is EKD. The CDR3 contains 19 residues. CDR3 amino acids: CACDTVLGDTRRDTQQMFF. The CDR3 bases are TGTGCCTGTGACACCGTACTGGGGGATACGCGCCGGGACACCCAACAGATGTTTTTC.

On this clone itself: A far larger clone is one base from this, pointing to a likely read error. The chain carries TRDV2 and TRDJ2; D unresolved. This CDR3 comprises 14 residues. V was clipped by 0 bases and J by 3 bases, with 7 bases between them. Germline V gene data show CDR1 as GEAIGNYY and CDR2 as EKD. This CDR3 reads CACDTWVMTAQLFF. The CDR3 DNA follows: TGTGCCTGTGACACCTGGGTGATGACAGCACAACTCTTCTTT.

As to this clone: Only one base separates this from a far larger clonotype, so it likely reflects a read error. The chain links TRDV3 to TRDJ1; 8 nucleotides align to TRDD3. Germline values: CDR1 TVYSNPD, CDR2 GDNSRS (reference sequence). The CDR3 loop spans 17 amino acids. The CDR3 protein is CSFSSRPGGTYTDKLIF. CDR3 coding DNA: TGTTCCTTTTCTTCCCGGCCTGGGGGAACGTACACCGATAAACTCATCTTT.

Concerning this clone: A far larger clone differs by one base, so this is likely a read error. Other nucleotide sequences in the sample specify the same CDR3. The rearrangement uses TRDV2 and TRDJ1; weak D call: TRDD3 (5 bases). V lost 1 base and J lost 1, with 15 bases in between. The CDR3 loop spans 16 amino acids. Germline V lookup: CDR1 GEAIGNYY, CDR2 EKD. The CDR3 region is CACDTVGDTPTDKLIF. CDR3 nucleotides: TGTGCCTGTGACACGGTGGGTGATACTCCCACCGATAAACTCATCTTT.

This clone came up once. The chain joins TRDV2 to TRDJ3; 12 positions agree with TRDD3. TCRdb lists no J gene, so it was determined here by aligning the DNA to germline. The J segment lost 0 bases and the V segment lost 0 bases, leaving 14 bases of the junction unmatched. This CDR3 contains 23 residues. In germline, CDR1 is GEAIGNYY, CDR2 EKD. CDR3 protein: CACDTVSGGYAGLSSWDTRQMFF. CDR3 sequence (DNA): TGTGCCTGTGACACCGTATCTGGGGGATACGCAGGGCTTAGCTCCTGGGACACCCGACAGATGTTTTTC.

In regard to this clone: A far more abundant clone sits one base away, making this likely a read error. The same CDR3 can be traced to other DNA sequences in this sample. The chain employs TRDV2 and TRDJ1, with 7 bases that match TRDD3. The CDR3 covers 17 residues. Germline V gene lookup returns CDR1 GEAIGNYY and CDR2 EKD. CDR3 in amino acids: CACDTLPGGYDTDKLIF. CDR3 in DNA: TGTGCGTGTGACACCCTCCCTGGAGGATACGACACCGATAAACTCATCTTT.

A word on this clone: A junction boundary mismatches the germline segment, possibly from a read error. This rearrangement joins TRDV1 to TRDJ1, with 9 nucleotides matching TRDD3. The J gene, absent from TCRdb, was called here by matching the DNA to germline. Germline V gene sequence: CDR1 TSWWSYY, CDR2 QGS. The CDR3 consists of 20 residues. This chain's CDR3 is CALWDQGLLPHWGSTDKLIF. The CDR3 DNA follows: TGTGCTCTTTGGGATCAAGGACTCCTCCCCCACTGGGGGAGTACCGATAAACTCATCTTT.

With respect to this clone: The amino acid sequence in TCRdb belongs to a much larger clone and departs from this DNA's translation at residue 8, likely a sequencing read error; the sequence shown is translated from the DNA. The chain recombines TRDV2 with TRDJ2; 8 bases align to TRDD3. Because TCRdb records no J gene, it was assigned here through a match of the DNA to germline. Unmatched junction bases numbered 2, after V lost 1 base and J lost 5 bases. This CDR3 is 14 amino acids long. CDR1 GEAIGNYY and CDR2 EKD come from the germline V gene. The CDR3 sequence is CACDTGGITAQLFF. The DNA for the CDR3 is TGTGCCTGTGACACGGGGGGGATAACAGCACAACTCTTCTTT.

Remarks on this clone: The junction does not match germline at one end; this may be a read error. The chain combines TRDV1 with TRDJ1; the match to TRDD3 covers 8 bases. The J gene, left out of TCRdb, was set here by checking the DNA against germline. Germline CDR1 is TSWWSYY and CDR2 is QGS. The CDR3 is 16 amino acids. This CDR3 reads CSGGTAWVGHADKLIF. DNA for the CDR3: TGCTCTGGGGGAACTGCCTGGGTTGGTCACGCCGATAAACTCATCTTT.

Of note for this clone: This is likely an artifact of a read error, given a far larger clone one base away. This sequence joins TRDV2 and TRDJ3; 7 nucleotides align to TRDD3. TCRdb carries no J gene annotation; the J gene was assigned here by matching the DNA with germline. This CDR3 has 22 amino acids. Trimming at V came to 0 bases and at J to 2 bases, leaving 18 bases not matched to a gene. The germline V gene has CDR1 GEAIGNYY and CDR2 EKD. The CDR3 protein is CACDTVGTGDAKETWDTRQMFF. In DNA form, the CDR3 reads TGTGCCTGTGACACCGTGGGTACTGGGGATGCGAAGGAAACCTGGGACACCCGACAGATGTTTTTC.

A remark on this clone: One base separates it from a far larger clone, so it is likely a read error. The V gene is TRDV2, the J gene TRDJ2; 12 bases line up with TRDD3. The J gene, not given by TCRdb, was assigned here from a germline match of the nucleotide sequence. The V gene end was trimmed by 4 bases and the J gene end by 4 bases; junction bases not matched to a gene: 3. The germline CDR1 and CDR2 sequences are GEAIGNYY and EKD. This CDR3 comprises 15 residues. The CDR3 region is CACEILGDTTAQLFF. The DNA of the CDR3 is TGTGCCTGTGAAATACTGGGGGATACGACAGCACAACTCTTCTTT.

As concerns this clone: A far larger clone differs by one base, so this is likely a read error. The J gene is TRDJ1, the V gene TRDV1, with a weak D call TRDD3 (5 bases). No J gene was available from TCRdb, and it was assigned here by a germline match of the DNA. V lost 4 bases and J lost 5, with 17 bases in between. CDR1 and CDR2 from the germline V gene are TSWWSYY and QGS. The CDR3 has 15 amino acids. The CDR3 loop is CALGVPPCMGDKLIF. The CDR3, as DNA: TGTGCTCTTGGGGTACCACCATGCATGGGGGATAAACTCATCTTT.